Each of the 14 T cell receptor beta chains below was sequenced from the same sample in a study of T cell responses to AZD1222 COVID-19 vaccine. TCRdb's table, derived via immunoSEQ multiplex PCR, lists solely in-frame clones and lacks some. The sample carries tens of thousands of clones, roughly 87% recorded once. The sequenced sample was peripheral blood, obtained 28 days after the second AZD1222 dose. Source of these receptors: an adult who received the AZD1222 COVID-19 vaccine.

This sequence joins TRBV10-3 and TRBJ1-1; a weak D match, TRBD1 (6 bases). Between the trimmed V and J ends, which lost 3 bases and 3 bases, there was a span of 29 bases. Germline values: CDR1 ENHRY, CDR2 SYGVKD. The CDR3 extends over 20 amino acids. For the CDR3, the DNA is TGTGCCATCAGTGATAACGCGATTCAGACAGGTCCGGTGGGGGACACTGAAGCTTTCTTT. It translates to CAISDNAIQTGPVGDTEAFF.

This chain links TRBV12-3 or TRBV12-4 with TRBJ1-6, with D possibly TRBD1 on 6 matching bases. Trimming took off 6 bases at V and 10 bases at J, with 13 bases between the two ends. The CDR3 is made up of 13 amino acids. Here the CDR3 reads CASRDTGLSPLHF. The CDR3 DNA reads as TGTGCCAGCAGGGACACAGGGTTATCACCCCTCCACTTT.

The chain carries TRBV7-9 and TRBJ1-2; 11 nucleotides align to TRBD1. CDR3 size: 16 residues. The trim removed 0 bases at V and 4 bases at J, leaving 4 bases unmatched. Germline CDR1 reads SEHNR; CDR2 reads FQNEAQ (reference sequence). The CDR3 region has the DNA TGTGCCAGCAGCTTAGCGGGAGGGACAGGGGGCTATGGCTACACCTTC. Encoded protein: CASSLAGGTGGYGYTF.

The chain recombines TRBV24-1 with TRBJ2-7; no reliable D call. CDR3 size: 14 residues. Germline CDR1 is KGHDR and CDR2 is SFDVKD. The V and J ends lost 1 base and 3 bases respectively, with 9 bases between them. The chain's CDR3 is CATSDLTTFYEQYF. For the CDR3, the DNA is TGTGCCACCAGTGATTTAACCACCTTCTACGAGCAGTACTTC.

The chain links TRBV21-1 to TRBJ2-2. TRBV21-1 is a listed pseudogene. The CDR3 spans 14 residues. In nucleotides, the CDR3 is TGTGCCAGCAGCAAGGACCCCCTCACCGGGGAGCTGTTTTTT. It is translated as CASSKDPLTGELFF.

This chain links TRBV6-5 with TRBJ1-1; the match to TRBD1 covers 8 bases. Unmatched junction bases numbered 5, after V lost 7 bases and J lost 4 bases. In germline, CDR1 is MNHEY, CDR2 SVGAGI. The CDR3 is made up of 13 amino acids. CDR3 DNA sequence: TGTGCCAGCAAAAAAACAGGGGGCACTGAAGCTTTCTTT. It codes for CASKKTGGTEAFF.

The DNA of the CDR3 is TGTGCCAGCAGCGGAAGGCTTAGCGGGAGGGCCGACAATGAGCAGTTCTTC. The encoded protein is CASSGRLSGRADNEQFF. This sequence joins TRBV9 and TRBJ2-1, with 11 bases matching TRBD2. Per the germline V gene, CDR1 is SGDLS and CDR2 is YYNGEE. V dropped 3 bases and J dropped 5; count of bases not matched to a gene: 10. The CDR3 loop spans 17 amino acids.

In DNA, the CDR3 is TGTGCCATCATGGGACAGGGGTCGTCTAGCACAGATACGCAGTATTTT. Amino acids: CAIMGQGSSSTDTQYF. The rearrangement uses TRBV10-3 and TRBJ2-3; 10 bases line up with TRBD1. The germline V gene encodes CDR1 ENHRY and CDR2 SYGVKD. This CDR3 comprises 16 residues. The V segment lost 7 bases and the J segment 0 bases; nucleotides outside the gene matches: 7.

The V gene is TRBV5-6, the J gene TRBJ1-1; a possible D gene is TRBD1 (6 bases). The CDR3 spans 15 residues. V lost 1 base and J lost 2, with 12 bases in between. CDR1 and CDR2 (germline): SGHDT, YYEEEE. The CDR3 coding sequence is TGTGCCAGCAGCTTGTCCCCAGGGGACAACACTGAAGCTTTCTTT. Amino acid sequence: CASSLSPGDNTEAFF.

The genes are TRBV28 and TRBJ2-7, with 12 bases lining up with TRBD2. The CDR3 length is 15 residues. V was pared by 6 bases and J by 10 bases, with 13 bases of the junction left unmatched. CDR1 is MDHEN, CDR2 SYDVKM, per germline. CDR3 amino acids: CASSPWASGRAFQYF. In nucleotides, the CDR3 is TGTGCCAGCAGCCCTTGGGCTAGCGGGAGGGCCTTTCAGTACTTC.

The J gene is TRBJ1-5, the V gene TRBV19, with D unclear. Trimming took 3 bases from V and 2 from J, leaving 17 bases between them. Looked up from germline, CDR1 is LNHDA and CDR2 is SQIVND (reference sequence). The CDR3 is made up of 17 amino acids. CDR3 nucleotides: TGTGCCAGTAGTATTCCCCGACCCATAGGAGGCAATCAGCCCCAGCATTTT. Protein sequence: CASSIPRPIGGNQPQHF.

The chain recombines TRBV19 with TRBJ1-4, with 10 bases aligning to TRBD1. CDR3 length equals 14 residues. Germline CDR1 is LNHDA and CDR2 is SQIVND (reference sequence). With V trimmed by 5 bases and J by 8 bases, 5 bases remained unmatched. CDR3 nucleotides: TGTGCCAGTAGTCAGACAGGGGGCCGAGAAAAACTGTTTTTT. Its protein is CASSQTGGREKLFF. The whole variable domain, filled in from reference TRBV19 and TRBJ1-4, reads DGGITQSPKYLFRKEGQNVTLSCEQNLNHDAMYWYRQDPGQGLRLIYYSQIVNDFQKGDIAEGYSVSREKKESFPLTVTSAQKNPTAFYLCASSQTGGREKLFFGSGTQLSVL.

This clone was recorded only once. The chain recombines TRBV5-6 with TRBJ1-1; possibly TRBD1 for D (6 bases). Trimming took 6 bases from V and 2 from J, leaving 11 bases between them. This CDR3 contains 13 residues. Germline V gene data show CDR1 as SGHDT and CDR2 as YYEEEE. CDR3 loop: CASTGQLNTEAFF. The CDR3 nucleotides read TGTGCCAGCACCGGACAGTTAAACACTGAAGCTTTCTTT.

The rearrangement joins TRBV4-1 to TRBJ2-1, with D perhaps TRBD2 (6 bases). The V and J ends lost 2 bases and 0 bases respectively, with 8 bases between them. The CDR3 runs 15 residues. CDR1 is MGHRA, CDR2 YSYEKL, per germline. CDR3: CASSQTSLSYNEQFF. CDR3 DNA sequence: TGCGCCAGCAGCCAAACTAGCCTCTCCTACAATGAGCAGTTCTTC.